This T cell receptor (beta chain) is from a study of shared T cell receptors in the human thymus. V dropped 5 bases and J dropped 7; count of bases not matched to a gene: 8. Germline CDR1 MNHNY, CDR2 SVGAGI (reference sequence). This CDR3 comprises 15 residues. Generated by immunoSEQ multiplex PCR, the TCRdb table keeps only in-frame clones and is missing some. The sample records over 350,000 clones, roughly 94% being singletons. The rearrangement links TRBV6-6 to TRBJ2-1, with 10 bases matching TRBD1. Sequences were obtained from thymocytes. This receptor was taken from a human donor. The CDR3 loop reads CASSGRDRGVNEQFF. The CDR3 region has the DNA TGTGCCAGCAGTGGCCGGGACAGGGGAGTTAATGAGCAGTTCTTC.